This is a list of T cell receptor beta chains from one sample in a study of cytomegalovirus exposure and HLA in healthy donors. Measured with immunoSEQ multiplex PCR; TCRdb has only the in-frame clones, and not every one. The sample holds 140,000 or so clones; around 80% are singletons and the top ten take more than 3.5%. The sample consisted of PBMCs. The receptor set was obtained from a woman aged 40 to 50 in good health and CMV-seropositive. The CDR3 runs from the conserved cysteine through the conserved F or W. The D gene is left open where the match is weak.

V gene: TRBV6-4
D gene: -
CDR3 protein: CASSDGQTSYGYTF

V gene: TRBV5-1
D gene: TRBD1
CDR3 protein: CASSSTGVNEQFF

V gene: TRBV28
D gene: TRBD2
CDR3 protein: CASRTAGGPGNEQFF

V gene: TRBV5-1
D gene: -
CDR3 protein: CASSLAGASYTDTQYF

V gene: TRBV7-2
D gene: TRBD2
CDR3 protein: CASSSGLAGGNVETQYF

V gene: TRBV27
D gene: -
CDR3 protein: CASSVGGGTNTIYF

V gene: TRBV27
D gene: TRBD2
CDR3 protein: CASGRVAGGNEQFF

V gene: TRBV19
D gene: TRBD1
CDR3 protein: CASTPYRGERGDTQYF

V gene: TRBV19
D gene: TRBD1
CDR3 protein: CASSPAGRGTEAFF

V gene: TRBV5-1
D gene: TRBD2
CDR3 protein: CASSLESASGKQYF

V gene: TRBV7-2
D gene: -
CDR3 protein: CASSLESTGRTYGYTF

V gene: TRBV5-1
D gene: -
CDR3 protein: CASSPWDSRTDTQYF

V gene: TRBV4-3
D gene: -
CDR3 protein: CASSQDLGGVIEQFF

V gene: TRBV6-6
D gene: TRBD1
CDR3 protein: CASRGGQGTPLHF

V gene: TRBV5-1
D gene: -
CDR3 protein: CASSLDGTEAFF

V gene: TRBV2
D gene: -
CDR3 protein: CASTRQNSGANVLTF

V gene: TRBV2
D gene: -
CDR3 protein: CATSSVSEQFF

V gene: TRBV30
D gene: -
CDR3 protein: CAWATVPNSPLHF

V gene: TRBV7-2
D gene: TRBD1
CDR3 protein: CASSQTGTAAGVYTF

V gene: TRBV19
D gene: TRBD1
CDR3 protein: CASSMGQVGNQPQHF

V gene: TRBV15
D gene: TRBD2
CDR3 protein: CATSPPGGLAAVPSTDTQYF

V gene: TRBV15
D gene: -
CDR3 protein: CATSRDYGQSGNTIYF

V gene: TRBV4-1
D gene: -
CDR3 protein: CASSQESLGGAQHF

V gene: TRBV7-3
D gene: TRBD1
CDR3 protein: CASSPGTARANVLTF

V gene: TRBV5-1
D gene: -
CDR3 protein: CASSLVTGNTGELFF

V gene: TRBV5-1
D gene: TRBD1
CDR3 protein: CASSPGTATYEQYF

V gene: TRBV27
D gene: -
CDR3 protein: CASSLRDTQYF

V gene: TRBV4-1
D gene: -
CDR3 protein: CASSQGRTRAYEQYF

V gene: TRBV6-5
D gene: -
CDR3 protein: CASRSVGEQFF

V gene: TRBV19
D gene: -
CDR3 protein: CASSTSDRNYGYTF

V gene: TRBV6-6
D gene: TRBD1
CDR3 protein: CASRQGAFTEAFF

V gene: TRBV7-2
D gene: TRBD2
CDR3 protein: CASSFGYGGGRTYNEQFF

V gene: TRBV28
D gene: -
CDR3 protein: CASRLSGTNEKLFF

V gene: TRBV7-8
D gene: TRBD1
CDR3 protein: CASSPEGQGASYEQYF

V gene: TRBV7-8
D gene: -
CDR3 protein: CASSRDWDEQYF

V gene: TRBV10-3
D gene: -
CDR3 protein: CAISVGPEQFF

V gene: TRBV30
D gene: TRBD1
CDR3 protein: CAWDRGLNTEAFF

V gene: TRBV5-1
D gene: -
CDR3 protein: CASSISTTGLGHEQFF

V gene: TRBV4-2
D gene: TRBD2
CDR3 protein: CASSQVRGARETQYF

V gene: TRBV7-2
D gene: -
CDR3 protein: CASSLGFQSPLHF